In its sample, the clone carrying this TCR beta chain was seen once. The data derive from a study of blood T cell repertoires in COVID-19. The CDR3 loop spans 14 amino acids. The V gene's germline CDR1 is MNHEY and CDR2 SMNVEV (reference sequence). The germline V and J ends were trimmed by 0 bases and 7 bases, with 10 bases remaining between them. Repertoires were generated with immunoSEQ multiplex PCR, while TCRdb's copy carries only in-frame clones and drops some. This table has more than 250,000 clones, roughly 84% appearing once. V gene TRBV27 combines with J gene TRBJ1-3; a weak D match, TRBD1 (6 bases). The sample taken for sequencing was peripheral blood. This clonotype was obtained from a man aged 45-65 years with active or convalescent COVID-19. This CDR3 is CASSLSGAANTIYF. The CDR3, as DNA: TGTGCCAGCAGTTTATCGGGGGCCGCTAACACCATATATTTT.